This T cell receptor (beta chain) derives from a study of cytomegalovirus exposure and HLA in healthy donors. Findings of the study overall: For most subjects, TCR beta sequences were reported to predict HLA-A and HLA-B alleles with accuracy. There were some public TCRs occurring in many donors, but most TCR sequences were rare. Reports indicated that the classifier achieved high specificity and sensitivity in diagnosing cytomegalovirus status.

This clone was detected only a few times. Its target is not known. The PCR made use of 60 Vbeta and 13 Jbeta primers. Data came from immunoSEQ multiplex PCR; TCRdb stores just in-frame clones and leaves some out. The repertoire holds under 150,000 clones, with roughly 65% as singletons. Looked up from germline, CDR1 is LGHNA and CDR2 is YNFKEQ. The ends lost 5 bases at V and 3 bases at J; junction bases unmatched: 8. This CDR3 region has 18 residues. This sequence joins TRBV4-2 and TRBJ2-2; 14 bases map to TRBD2. The source material was PBMCs. The clonotype originates from a man in his forties or fifties in good health and CMV-seropositive. The CDR3 DNA follows: TGTGCCAGCAGCAGCTCCGGGACTAGCGGGAGTTACACCGGGGAGCTGTTTTTT. It specifies CASSSSGTSGSYTGELFF.